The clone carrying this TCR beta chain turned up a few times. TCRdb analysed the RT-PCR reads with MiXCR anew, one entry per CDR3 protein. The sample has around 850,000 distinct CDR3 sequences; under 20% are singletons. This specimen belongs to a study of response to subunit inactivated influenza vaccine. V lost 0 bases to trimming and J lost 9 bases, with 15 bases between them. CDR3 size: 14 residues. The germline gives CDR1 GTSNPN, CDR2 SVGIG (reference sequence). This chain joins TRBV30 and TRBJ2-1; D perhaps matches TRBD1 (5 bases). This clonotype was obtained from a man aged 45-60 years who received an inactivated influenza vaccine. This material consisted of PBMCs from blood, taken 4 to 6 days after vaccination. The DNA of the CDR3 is TGTGCCTGGAGTGTACTGCTGGGGCCCAGTGAGCAGTTCTTC. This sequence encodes CAWSVLLGPSEQFF.